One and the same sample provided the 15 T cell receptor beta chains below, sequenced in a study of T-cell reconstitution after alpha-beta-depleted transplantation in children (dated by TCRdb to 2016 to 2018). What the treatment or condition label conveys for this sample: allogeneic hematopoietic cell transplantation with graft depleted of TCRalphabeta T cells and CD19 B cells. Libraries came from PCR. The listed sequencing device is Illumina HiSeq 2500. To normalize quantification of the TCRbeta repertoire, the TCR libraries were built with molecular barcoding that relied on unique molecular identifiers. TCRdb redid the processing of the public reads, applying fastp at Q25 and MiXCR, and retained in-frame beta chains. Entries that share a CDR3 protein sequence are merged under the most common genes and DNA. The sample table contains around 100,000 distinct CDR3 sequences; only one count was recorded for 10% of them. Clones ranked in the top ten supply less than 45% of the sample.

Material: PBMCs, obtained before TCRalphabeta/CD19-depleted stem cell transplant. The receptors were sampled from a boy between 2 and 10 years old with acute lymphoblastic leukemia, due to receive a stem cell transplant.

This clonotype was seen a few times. CDR3 in DNA: TGTGCCAGCAGCTTGGCCGCATCAGAATATTATGGCTACACCTTC. It codes for CASSLAASEYYGYTF. The chain joins TRBV5-4 to TRBJ1-2; no reliable D call. The germline V gene has CDR1 SGHNT and CDR2 YYREEE (reference sequence). V lost 0 bases and J 5 bases, leaving 14 bases between the germline ends. The CDR3 sequence is 15 residues long. The full variable domain, its missing parts supplied by reference TRBV5-4 and TRBJ1-2, is ETGVTQSPTHLIKTRGQQVTLRCSSQSGHNTVSWYQQALGQGPQFIFQYYREEENGRGNFPPRFSGLQFPNYSSELNVNALELDDSALYLCASSLAASEYYGYTFGSGTRLTVV.

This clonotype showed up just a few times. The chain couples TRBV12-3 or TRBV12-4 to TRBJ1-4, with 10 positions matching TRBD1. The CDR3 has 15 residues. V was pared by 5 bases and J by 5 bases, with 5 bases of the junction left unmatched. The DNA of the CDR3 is TGTGCCAGCAGTCCCGACAGGGGGCGGAATGAAAAACTGTTTTTT. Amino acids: CASSPDRGRNEKLFF.

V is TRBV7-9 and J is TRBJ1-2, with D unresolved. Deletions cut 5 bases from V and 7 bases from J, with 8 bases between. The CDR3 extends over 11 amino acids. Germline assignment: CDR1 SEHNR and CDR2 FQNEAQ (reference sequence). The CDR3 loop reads CASSPDLGYTF. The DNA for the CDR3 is TGTGCCAGCAGCCCCGATCTTGGCTACACCTTC.

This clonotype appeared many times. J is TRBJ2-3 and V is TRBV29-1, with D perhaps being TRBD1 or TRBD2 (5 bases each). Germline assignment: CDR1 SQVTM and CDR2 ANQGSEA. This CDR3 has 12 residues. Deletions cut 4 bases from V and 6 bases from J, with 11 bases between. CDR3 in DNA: TGCAGCGTTGGAATAGGGACCGATACGCAGTATTTT. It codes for CSVGIGTDTQYF.

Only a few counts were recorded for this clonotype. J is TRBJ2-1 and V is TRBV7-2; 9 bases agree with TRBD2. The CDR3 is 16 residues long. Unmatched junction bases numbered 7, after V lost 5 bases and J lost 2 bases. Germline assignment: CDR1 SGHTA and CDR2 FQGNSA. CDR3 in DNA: TGTGCCAGCAGCCAAACTAGCGGGCTACCCTACAATGAGCAGTTCTTC. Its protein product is CASSQTSGLPYNEQFF.

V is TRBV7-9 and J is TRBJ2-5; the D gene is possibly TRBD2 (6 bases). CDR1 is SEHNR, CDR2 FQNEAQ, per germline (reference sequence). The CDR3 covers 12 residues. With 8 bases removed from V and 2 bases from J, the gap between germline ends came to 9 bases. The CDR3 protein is CASRDSQETQYF. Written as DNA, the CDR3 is TGTGCCAGCCGGGACTCACAAGAGACCCAGTACTTC.

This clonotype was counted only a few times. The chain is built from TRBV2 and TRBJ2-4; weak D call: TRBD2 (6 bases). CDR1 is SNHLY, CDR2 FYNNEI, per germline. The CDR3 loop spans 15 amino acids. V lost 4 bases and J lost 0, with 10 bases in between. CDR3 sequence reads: CASSAPGGAKNIQYF. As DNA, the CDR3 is TGTGCCAGCAGTGCGCCCGGGGGAGCCAAAAACATTCAGTACTTC.

The CDR3 DNA follows: TGCAGTGCTCTAAACCCCACCCTAGCGGGGGCCCGCTACGAGCAGTACTTC. It codes for CSALNPTLAGARYEQYF. V and J are TRBV20-1 and TRBJ2-7, with TRBD2 matching over 10 bases. The length of the CDR3 is 17 residues. The J segment lost 3 bases and the V segment lost 5 bases, leaving 16 bases of the junction unmatched. Germline lookup yields CDR1 DFQATT and CDR2 SNEGSKA (reference sequence).

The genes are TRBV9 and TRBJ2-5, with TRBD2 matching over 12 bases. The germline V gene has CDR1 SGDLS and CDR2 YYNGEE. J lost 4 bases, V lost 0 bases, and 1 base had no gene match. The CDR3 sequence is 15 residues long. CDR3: CASSVEGLAGETQYF. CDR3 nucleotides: TGTGCCAGCAGCGTAGAGGGACTAGCGGGAGAGACCCAGTACTTC.

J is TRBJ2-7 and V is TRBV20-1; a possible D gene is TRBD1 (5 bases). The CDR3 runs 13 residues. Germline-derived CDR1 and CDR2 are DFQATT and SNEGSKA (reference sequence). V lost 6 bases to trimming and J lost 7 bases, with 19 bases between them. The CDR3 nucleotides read TGCAGTGCCAGATCGATAGGGGAACGAGAGCAGTACTTC. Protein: CSARSIGEREQYF.

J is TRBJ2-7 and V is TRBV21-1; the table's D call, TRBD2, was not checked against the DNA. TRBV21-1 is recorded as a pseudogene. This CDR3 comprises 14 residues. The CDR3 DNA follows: TGTGCCAGCAGCAAGAGGTCCCCGACCTACGAGCAGTACTTC. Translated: CASSKRSPTYEQYF.

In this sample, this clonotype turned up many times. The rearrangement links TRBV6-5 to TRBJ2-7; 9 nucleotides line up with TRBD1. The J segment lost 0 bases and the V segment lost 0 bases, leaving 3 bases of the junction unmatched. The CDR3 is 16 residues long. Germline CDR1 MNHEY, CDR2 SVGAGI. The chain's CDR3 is CASSYSLTGGSYEQYF. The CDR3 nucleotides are TGTGCCAGCAGTTACTCATTGACAGGGGGCTCCTACGAGCAGTACTTC.

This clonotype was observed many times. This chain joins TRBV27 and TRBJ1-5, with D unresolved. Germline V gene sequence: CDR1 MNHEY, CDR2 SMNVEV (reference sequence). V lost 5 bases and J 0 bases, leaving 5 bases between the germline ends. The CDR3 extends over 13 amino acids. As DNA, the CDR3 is TGTGCCAGCAGTCGGAATAGCAATCAGCCCCAGCATTTT. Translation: CASSRNSNQPQHF.

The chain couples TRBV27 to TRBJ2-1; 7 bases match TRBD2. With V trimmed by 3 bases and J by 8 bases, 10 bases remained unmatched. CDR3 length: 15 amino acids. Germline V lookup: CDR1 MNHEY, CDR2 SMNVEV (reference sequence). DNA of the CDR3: TGTGCCAGCAGTTTTCGCGGGAGTAAAAAGGATGAGCAGTTCTTC. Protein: CASSFRGSKKDEQFF.

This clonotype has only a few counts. CDR3 loop: CASSLGQDSYNEQFF. The CDR3 coding sequence is TGTGCCAGCAGCTTGGGGCAGGATAGCTACAATGAGCAGTTCTTC. This rearrangement joins TRBV5-6 to TRBJ2-1; D call uncertain. The CDR3 totals 15 residues. Germline lookup yields CDR1 SGHDT and CDR2 YYEEEE. V was shortened by 0 bases and J by 3 bases, with 10 bases between the two germline ends. The full variable domain, in which reference TRBV5-6 and TRBJ2-1 provide the parts outside the CDR3, is DAGVTQSPTHLIKTRGQQVTLRCSPKSGHDTVSWYQQALGQGPQFIFQYYEEEERQRGNFPDRFSGHQFPNYSSELNVNALLLGDSALYLCASSLGQDSYNEQFFGPGTRLTVL.